This T cell receptor (beta chain) was captured in a study of T cells in Graves' hyperthyroidism and ophthalmopathy. Whole-study results and caveats: Onset of ophthalmopathy came a median 6.5 months after the model predicted it. In simple terms, a model built on 13 V-J features told ophthalmopathy apart from stable hyperthyroidism.

The CDR3 runs 16 residues. Germline V gene sequence: CDR1 KGHDR, CDR2 SFDVKD. V was pared by 2 bases and J by 0 bases, with 10 bases between. This clonotype was recorded a few times. As yet, its antigen is unknown. Diagnostic decisions used clinical symptoms, serum thyroxine and TRAb, thyroid ultrasound and orbital computed tomography. Researchers took RNA transcripts and amplified the TCR beta CDR3 regions from them. The HTBI primer set was used in a first-round RT-PCR of the TCR CDR3. TCRdb analysed the multiplex PCR reads with MiXCR anew, one entry per CDR3 protein. The sample comprises hundreds of thousands of distinct CDR3 sequences, 12% to 15% of which are singletons, and about a tenth rests with the top ten.

This sequence was found in a woman between 18 and 29 years old with Graves' hyperthyroidism. Material for sequencing was blood. The gene calls are TRBV24-1 and TRBJ2-1; no reliable D call. The DNA of the CDR3 is TGTGCCACCAGTGATTCCTGGACGAGCTCCTACAATGAGCAGTTCTTC. Translation: CATSDSWTSSYNEQFF.